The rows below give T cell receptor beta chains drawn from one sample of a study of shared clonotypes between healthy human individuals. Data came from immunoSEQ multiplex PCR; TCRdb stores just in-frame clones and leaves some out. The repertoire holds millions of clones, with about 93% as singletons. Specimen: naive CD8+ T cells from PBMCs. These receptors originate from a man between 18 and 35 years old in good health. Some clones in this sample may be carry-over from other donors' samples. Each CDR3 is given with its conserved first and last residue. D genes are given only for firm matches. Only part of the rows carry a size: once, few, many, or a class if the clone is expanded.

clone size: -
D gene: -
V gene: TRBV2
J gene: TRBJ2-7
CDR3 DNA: TGTGCCAGCAGTGAAGCCGCCGGACTAACCATCTACGAGCAGTACTTC
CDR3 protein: CASSEAAGLTIYEQYF

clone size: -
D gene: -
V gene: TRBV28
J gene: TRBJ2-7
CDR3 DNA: TGTGCCAGCAGTTTGGCAGGACCTTTAGCCTACGAGCAGTACTTC
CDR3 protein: CASSLAGPLAYEQYF

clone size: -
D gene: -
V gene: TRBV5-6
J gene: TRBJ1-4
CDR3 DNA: TGTGCCAGCAGCGCCCGTTCTGAAAAACTGTTTTTT
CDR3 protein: CASSARSEKLFF

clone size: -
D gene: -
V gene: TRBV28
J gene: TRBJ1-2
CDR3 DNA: TGTGCCAGCAGTTTGGATTATGGCTACACCTTC
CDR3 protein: CASSLDYGYTF

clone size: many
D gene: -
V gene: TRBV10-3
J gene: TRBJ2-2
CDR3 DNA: TGTGCCATCAGTGAGACGGCCACCGGGGAGCTGTTTTTT
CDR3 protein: CAISETATGELFF

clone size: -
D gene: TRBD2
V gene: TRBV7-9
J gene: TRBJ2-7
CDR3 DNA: TGTGCCAGCAGCTTATCACTAGCGGTCCACGAGCAGTACTTC
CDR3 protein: CASSLSLAVHEQYF

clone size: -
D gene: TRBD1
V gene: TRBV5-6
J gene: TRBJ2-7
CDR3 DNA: TGTGCCAGCAGCGAGGGGACAGGGACATCCTACGAGCAGTACTTC
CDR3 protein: CASSEGTGTSYEQYF

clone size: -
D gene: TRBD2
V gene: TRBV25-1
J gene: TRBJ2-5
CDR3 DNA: TGTGCCTATAGCGGGTACCAAGAGACCCAGTACTTC
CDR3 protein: CAYSGYQETQYF

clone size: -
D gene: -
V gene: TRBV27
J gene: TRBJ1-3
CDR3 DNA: TGTGCCAGCAGTTTATCGGGGGAGCCTCACTCTGGAAACACCATATATTTT
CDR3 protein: CASSLSGEPHSGNTIYF

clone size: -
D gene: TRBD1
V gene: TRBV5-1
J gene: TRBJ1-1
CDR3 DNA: TGCGCCAGCAGCTTGGACAGGGGACAGAACACTGAAGCTTTCTTT
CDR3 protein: CASSLDRGQNTEAFF

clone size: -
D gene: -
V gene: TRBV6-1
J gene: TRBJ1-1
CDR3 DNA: TGTGCCAGCAGCGAATGGGATGCGGCTAACACTGAAGCTTTCTTT
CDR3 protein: CASSEWDAANTEAFF

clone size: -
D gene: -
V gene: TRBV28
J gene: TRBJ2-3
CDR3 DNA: TGTGCCAGCAGCTTGCCCCCGAGCTCTAGCACAGATACGCAGTATTTT
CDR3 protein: CASSLPPSSSTDTQYF

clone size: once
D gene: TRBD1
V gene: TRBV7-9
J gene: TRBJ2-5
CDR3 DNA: TGTGCCAGCAGCGAGCCCGGGACAGTACAAGAGACCCAGTACTTC
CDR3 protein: CASSEPGTVQETQYF

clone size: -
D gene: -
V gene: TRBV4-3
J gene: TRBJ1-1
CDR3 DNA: TGCGCCAGCAGCCAAGTAGTACTCTCGTTCCCGCCTGAAGGGGTGAACACTGAAGCTTTCTTT
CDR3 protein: CASSQVVLSFPPEGVNTEAFF

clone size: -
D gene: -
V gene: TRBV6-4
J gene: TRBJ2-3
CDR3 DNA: TGTGCCAGCAGTGCCGGGCAGGGGGGGCGCACAGATACGCAGTATTTT
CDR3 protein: CASSAGQGGRTDTQYF

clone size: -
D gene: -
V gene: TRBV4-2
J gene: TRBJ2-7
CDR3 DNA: TGTGCCAGCAGCCAAGGGTCAGCCAGAAACCACGAGCAGTACTTC
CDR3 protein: CASSQGSARNHEQYF

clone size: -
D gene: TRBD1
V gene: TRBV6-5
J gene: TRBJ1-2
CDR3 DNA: TGTGCCAGCAGCGGGACAGGGGCATTGCGCTACACCTTC
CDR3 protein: CASSGTGALRYTF

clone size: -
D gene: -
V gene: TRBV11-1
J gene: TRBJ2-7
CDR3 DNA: TGTGCCAGCAGCTTGGGGGGTCCGACCTACGAGCAGTACTTC
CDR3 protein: CASSLGGPTYEQYF

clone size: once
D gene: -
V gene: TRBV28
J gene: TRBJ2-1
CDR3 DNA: TGTGCCAGCAGTTTTACGGAGAGGGGTAGGGATGAGCAGTTCTTC
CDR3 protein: CASSFTERGRDEQFF

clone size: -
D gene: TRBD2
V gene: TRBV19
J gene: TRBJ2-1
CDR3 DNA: TGTGCCAGTAGTATGATAGCGGGAGGGGCCTACAATGAGCAGTTCTTC
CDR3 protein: CASSMIAGGAYNEQFF

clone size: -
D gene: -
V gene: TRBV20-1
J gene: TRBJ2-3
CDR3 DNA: TGCAGTGCTAGGGGAACAGATACGCAGTATTTT
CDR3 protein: CSARGTDTQYF

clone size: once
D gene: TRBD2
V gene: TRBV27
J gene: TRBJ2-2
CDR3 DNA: TGTGCCAGCAGCTCCGCCCGAGCGGGAGCGAACACCGGGGAGCTGTTTTTT
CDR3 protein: CASSSARAGANTGELFF

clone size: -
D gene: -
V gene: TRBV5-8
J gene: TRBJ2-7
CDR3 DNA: TGTGCCAGCGTGGTATTGGGGTGGACCTACGAGCAGTACTTC
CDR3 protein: CASVVLGWTYEQYF

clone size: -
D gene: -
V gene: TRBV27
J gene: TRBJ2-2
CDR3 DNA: TGTGCCAGCAGTTTATATCTAGAAGCGAACACCGGGGAGCTGTTTTTT
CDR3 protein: CASSLYLEANTGELFF

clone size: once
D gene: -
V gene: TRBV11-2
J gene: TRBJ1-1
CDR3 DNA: TGTGCCAGCAGCTTAGCAGGACCGAACACTGAAGCTTTCTTT
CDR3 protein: CASSLAGPNTEAFF

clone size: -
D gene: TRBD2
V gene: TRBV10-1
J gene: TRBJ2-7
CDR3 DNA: TGCGCCAGCAGTGAGCGGGGAGCGGGAATATACGAGCAGTACTTC
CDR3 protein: CASSERGAGIYEQYF

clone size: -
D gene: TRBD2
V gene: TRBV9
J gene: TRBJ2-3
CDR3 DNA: TGTGCCAGCAGCTCCGGGGTAGCGGGAGTTTCGCGCACAGATACGCAGTATTTT
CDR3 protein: CASSSGVAGVSRTDTQYF

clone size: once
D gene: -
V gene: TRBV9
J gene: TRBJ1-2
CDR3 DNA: TGTGCCAGCAGTTCGTCTGTCGGACTGCTGGGTGGCTACACCTTC
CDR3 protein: CASSSSVGLLGGYTF

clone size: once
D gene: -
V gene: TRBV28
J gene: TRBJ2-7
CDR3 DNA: TGTGCCAGCAGTACGCACAGAGCCGCCTCCCCCTACGAGCAGTACTTC
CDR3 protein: CASSTHRAASPYEQYF

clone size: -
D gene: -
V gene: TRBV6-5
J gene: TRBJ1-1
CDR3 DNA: TGTGCCAGCAGTTACCGTTCGGGGTACACTGAAGCTTTCTTT
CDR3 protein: CASSYRSGYTEAFF

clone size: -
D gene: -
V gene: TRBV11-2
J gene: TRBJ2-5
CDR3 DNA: TGTGCCAGCAGCTTAGTTTCACAGGGAGAGACCCAGTACTTC
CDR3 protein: CASSLVSQGETQYF

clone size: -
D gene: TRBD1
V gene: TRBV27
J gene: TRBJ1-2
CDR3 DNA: TGTGCCAGCAGTATGACAGGGGAGTGGGACTACACCTTC
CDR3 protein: CASSMTGEWDYTF

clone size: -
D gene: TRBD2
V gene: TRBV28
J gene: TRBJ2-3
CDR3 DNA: TGTGCCAGCAGCCCTGGACTAGCGGGAGGCAGCACAGATACGCAGTATTTT
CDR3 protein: CASSPGLAGGSTDTQYF

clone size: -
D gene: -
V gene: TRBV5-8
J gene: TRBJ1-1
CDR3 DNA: TGTGCCAGCAGCTTGGGGGATTCCAGGCAGGCGGCTTTCTTT
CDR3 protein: CASSLGDSRQAAFF

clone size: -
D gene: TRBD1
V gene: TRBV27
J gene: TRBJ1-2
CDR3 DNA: TGTGCCAGCAGGAGCCGGGACAGGGGGTATGGCTACACCTTC
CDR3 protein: CASRSRDRGYGYTF

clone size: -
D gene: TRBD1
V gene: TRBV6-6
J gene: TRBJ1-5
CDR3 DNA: TGTGCCAGCAGTTACAGGGACAGCTACAATCAGCCCCAGCATTTT
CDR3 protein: CASSYRDSYNQPQHF

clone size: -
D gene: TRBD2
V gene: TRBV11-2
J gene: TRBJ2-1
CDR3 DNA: TGTGCCAGCAGCTTAGACCCTAGCGGGAGATACAATGAGCAGTTCTTC
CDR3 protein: CASSLDPSGRYNEQFF

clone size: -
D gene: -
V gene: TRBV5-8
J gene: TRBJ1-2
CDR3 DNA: TGTGCCAGCAGGGGCAGCTATTCTAACTATGGCTACACCTTC
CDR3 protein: CASRGSYSNYGYTF